Following are 28 T cell receptor beta chains from one sample sequenced in a study of human T cells and chemical hapten exposure listed by TCRdb under 2021. The receptor library was made with RACE. The listed sequencing device is NextSeq 500. TCRdb ran its own pipeline on the public reads, namely fastp trimming at Q25 and MiXCR clone calling, and kept in-frame beta chains. Rows merge per CDR3 protein into single entries with the most common DNA and genes. The sample data list approximately 84,000 distinct CDR3 sequences, and 8.6% of these were observed just once. Together, the top ten hold less than 2% of the sample. The sample's time point label, in plain terms: healthy volunteer bleed at 6 weeks. Total RNA was extracted from unfractionated whole blood that had been collected in Tempus Blood RNA tubes. The sequencing sample was made of whole blood. The origin of the receptors is a male donor in good health. Some clones in this sample may be carry-over from other donors' samples.

V usage is TRBV20-1 and J usage is TRBJ1-2, with D unresolved. The V gene lost 3 bases and the J gene lost 0 bases, with 14 bases spanning the gap. Germline-derived CDR1 and CDR2 are DFQATT and SNEGSKA (reference sequence). This CDR3 contains 15 residues. In DNA, the CDR3 is TGCAGTGCTAGGGATAATACCGGACCTAACTATGGCTACACCTTC. Translating gives CSARDNTGPNYGYTF.

This clonotype was observed a handful of times. The rearrangement uses TRBV5-6 and TRBJ1-4; D gene uncertain. The germline V gene encodes CDR1 SGHDT and CDR2 YYEEEE. The length of the CDR3 is 14 residues. The V end lost 4 bases, the J end lost 4 bases, and 11 bases lay between the germline ends. CDR3 DNA sequence: TGTGCCAGCAGCCGCTCGGGGAGTAATGAAAAACTGTTTTTT. Translated: CASSRSGSNEKLFF. Together with reference TRBV5-6 and TRBJ1-4, the CDR3 gives the full variable domain: DAGVTQSPTHLIKTRGQQVTLRCSPKSGHDTVSWYQQALGQGPQFIFQYYEEEERQRGNFPDRFSGHQFPNYSSELNVNALLLGDSALYLCASSRSGSNEKLFFGSGTQLSVL.

The V call is TRBV11-2, the J call TRBJ1-1; possibly TRBD1 for D (5 bases). CDR1 and CDR2 from the germline V gene are SGHAT and FQNNGV. The V end was cut by 5 bases, the J end by 6 bases, with 13 bases between. The CDR3 covers 13 residues. This CDR3 reads CASSQGVYAEAFF. The CDR3 nucleotides read TGTGCCAGCAGCCAAGGGGTTTACGCTGAAGCTTTCTTT.

The V and J genes are TRBV6-5 and TRBJ1-1, with TRBD1 as a possible D gene (6 bases). This CDR3 has 14 amino acids. Between the trimmed V and J ends, which lost 7 bases and 6 bases, there was a span of 18 bases. The germline V gene has CDR1 MNHEY and CDR2 SVGAGI. The CDR3 region is CASIPEGRGSEAFF. CDR3 coding DNA: TGTGCCAGCATCCCCGAAGGCAGGGGCTCTGAAGCTTTCTTT.

This clonotype was counted a few times. The rearrangement uses TRBV12-3 or TRBV12-4 and TRBJ1-1, with TRBD1 matching over 8 bases. V shed 8 bases and J 1 base; nucleotides not matched to a gene: 9. The CDR3 extends over 15 amino acids. The CDR3 bases are TGTGCCAGCCAGCCCCAGGGGGCAGGGAACACTGAAGCTTTCTTT. This gives the protein CASQPQGAGNTEAFF.

The chain links TRBV18 to TRBJ2-7, with 8 nucleotides matching TRBD2. Germline V gives CDR1 KGHSH, CDR2 LQKENI. The CDR3 sequence is 13 residues long. V was clipped by 5 bases and J by 7 bases; unmatched bases: 7. The CDR3 sequence: CASSYGLAGEQYF. DNA of the CDR3: TGTGCCAGCTCATACGGACTAGCTGGTGAGCAGTACTTC.

This clonotype was counted ten times or more. The J gene is TRBJ2-3, the V gene TRBV4-2; TRBD2 aligns across 12 bases. Unmatched junction bases numbered 5, after V lost 1 base and J lost 0 bases. Germline assignment: CDR1 LGHNA and CDR2 YNFKEQ. CDR3 size: 18 residues. Here the CDR3 reads CASSQALAGGPSTDTQYF. CDR3 bases: TGTGCCAGCAGCCAAGCCCTAGCGGGGGGGCCGAGCACAGATACGCAGTATTTT.

This clonotype was found many times. CDR3 bases: TGTGCCAGCAGTCTCCTGGACGGTAGCACAGATACGCAGTATTTT. Encoded protein: CASSLLDGSTDTQYF. The V and J genes are TRBV12-3 or TRBV12-4 and TRBJ2-3, with D unresolved. The CDR3 totals 15 residues. The V end lost 5 bases, the J end lost 0 bases, and 12 bases lay between the germline ends.

This clonotype was detected only a few times. One end of the junction does not line up with germline, which may come from a read error. The DNA of the CDR3 is TGCAGCGTTCCGAAGGGGGACAGGGCTTTAGGGAACGCTGAAGCTTTCTTT. This translates into CSVPKGDRALGNAEAFF. This sequence joins TRBV29-1 and TRBJ1-1, with 9 bases lining up with TRBD1. This CDR3 region has 17 residues. CDR1 SQVTM and CDR2 ANQGSEA come from the germline V gene.

This clonotype was found many times. The chain joins TRBV20-1 to TRBJ2-7; 11 bases align to TRBD2. This CDR3 has 15 residues. CDR1 is DFQATT, CDR2 SNEGSKA, per germline (reference sequence). V lost 6 bases and J lost 3; bases outside the gene matches: 10. This CDR3 is CSASQLAGVFYEQYF. The CDR3 region has the DNA TGCAGTGCATCCCAACTAGCGGGAGTCTTCTACGAGCAGTACTTC.

A few counts support this clonotype. The chain has TRBV6-1 and TRBJ1-5, with D possibly being TRBD1 (5 bases). Trimming took off 4 bases at V and 1 base at J, with 17 bases between the two ends. The CDR3 runs to 17 residues. The germline CDR1 and CDR2 sequences are MNHNS and SASEGT. The CDR3 bases are TGTGCCAGCAGTGTAAGTCGGGGCACTTCCAGCAATCAGCCCCAGCATTTT. Translation: CASSVSRGTSSNQPQHF.

V and J are TRBV14 and TRBJ2-2; TRBD1 might be the D (5 bases). Germline CDR1 SGHDN, CDR2 FVKESK. The CDR3 is made up of 15 amino acids. V gave up 0 bases and J gave up 9 bases, with 14 bases separating them. DNA for the CDR3: TGTGCCAGCAGCCAAGATGGGGCCCGGCGCCGGGAGCTGTTTTTT. This encodes CASSQDGARRRELFF.

The CDR3 nucleotides are TGCAGTGCTAGAGTTCCTAGAGCCGGGGAGCTGTTTTTT. It encodes CSARVPRAGELFF. The chain combines TRBV20-1 with TRBJ2-2; no firm D call. CDR1 is DFQATT and CDR2 is SNEGSKA in the germline V gene (reference sequence). The length of the CDR3 is 13 residues. With 1 base removed from V and 6 bases from J, the gap between germline ends came to 9 bases.

This clonotype was seen a single time. The chain carries TRBV13 and TRBJ1-2; tentatively, D is TRBD1 (5 bases). The CDR3 totals 17 residues. Germline CDR1 PRHDT, CDR2 FYEKMQ (reference sequence). V gave up 2 bases and J gave up 2 bases, with 18 bases separating them. The CDR3 DNA reads as TGTGCCAGCAGCTTAAGCGGGACCATACTCGCAAACTATGGCTACACCTTC. It codes for CASSLSGTILANYGYTF.

This clonotype was detected ten times or more. The genes are TRBV29-1 and TRBJ1-4; D not certain. With 5 bases removed from V and 0 bases from J, the gap between germline ends came to 13 bases. Germline CDR1 reads SQVTM; CDR2 reads ANQGSEA. There are 15 residues in the CDR3. The CDR3 here is CSVPADGTTNEKLFF. The DNA for the CDR3 is TGCAGCGTTCCCGCGGACGGTACAACTAATGAAAAACTGTTTTTT.

V and J are TRBV2 and TRBJ2-5, with unresolved D. The CDR3 covers 13 residues. V lost 5 bases to trimming and J lost 3 bases, with 10 bases between them. CDR1 SNHLY and CDR2 FYNNEI come from the germline V gene. The CDR3, as DNA: TGTGCCAGCAGTATTTTGCCGGAAGAGACCCAGTACTTC. Its translation: CASSILPEETQYF.

This clonotype was observed many times. This chain links TRBV4-1 with TRBJ2-7, with 8 bases identical to TRBD2. The length of the CDR3 is 17 residues. Germline V gene data show CDR1 as MGHRA and CDR2 as YSYEKL. J gave up 4 bases and V 2 bases, and 13 bases lay outside the gene matches. This CDR3 reads CASSQQDSGKSPYEQYF. CDR3 nucleotides: TGCGCCAGCAGCCAACAGGATAGCGGGAAGTCCCCATACGAGCAGTACTTC.

This clonotype occurred a few times. CDR3 region: CASSVVQGGSPLHF. CDR3 DNA sequence: TGTGCCAGCAGCGTAGTCCAGGGGGGGTCACCCCTCCACTTT. The chain uses TRBV7-9 and TRBJ1-6, with TRBD1 identical over 7 bases. V shed 5 bases and J 10 bases; nucleotides not matched to a gene: 8. From germline, CDR1 is SEHNR and CDR2 FQNEAQ (reference sequence). This CDR3 has 14 residues. The whole variable domain, filled in from reference TRBV7-9 and TRBJ1-6, reads DTGVSQNPRHKITKRGQNVTFRCDPISEHNRLYWYRQTLGQGPEFLTYFQNEAQLEKSRLLSDRFSAERPKGSFSTLEIQRTEQGDSAMYLCASSVVQGGSPLHFGNGTRLTVT.

This clonotype appeared a few times. This chain connects TRBV11-2 to TRBJ2-5; 16 bases are shared with TRBD2. V lost 0 bases to trimming and J lost 2 bases; unmatched junction nucleotides: 3. Germline CDR1 and CDR2: SGHAT and FQNNGV. The CDR3 loop spans 18 amino acids. The CDR3 sequence: CASSLDWGLAGGQETQYF. In DNA form, the CDR3 reads TGTGCCAGCAGCTTAGATTGGGGACTAGCGGGAGGGCAAGAGACCCAGTACTTC.

The V gene is TRBV24-1, the J gene TRBJ1-1; the D gene is possibly TRBD1 (5 bases). V lost 7 bases, J lost 1 base, and 9 bases lay in between. CDR3 length: 13 residues. Looked up from germline, CDR1 is KGHDR and CDR2 is SFDVKD. The CDR3 DNA reads as TGTGCCACCAGCGCAGGGCAGAACACTGAAGCTTTCTTT. Its translation: CATSAGQNTEAFF.

V and J are TRBV12-3 or TRBV12-4 and TRBJ2-3, with 8 bases lining up with TRBD2. Trimming took 6 bases from V and 6 from J; bases not matched to a gene: 14. The CDR3 length is 16 residues. This chain's CDR3 is CASSRIVSGAKDTQYF. The CDR3, as DNA: TGTGCCAGCAGCCGAATTGTTAGCGGGGCCAAGGATACGCAGTATTTT.

This clonotype has just a few counts. The chain is built from TRBV12-3 or TRBV12-4 and TRBJ1-2, with 10 positions matching TRBD1. The CDR3 contains 15 residues. The V and J ends lost 6 bases and 4 bases, in that order; junction bases with no gene match: 8. This chain's CDR3 is CASSLDRGQGYGYTF. The CDR3 region has the DNA TGTGCCAGCAGCCTCGACAGGGGGCAAGGCTATGGCTACACCTTC.

The chain links TRBV29-1 to TRBJ1-1; D perhaps matches TRBD1 (5 bases). The CDR3 is made up of 10 amino acids. The V gene lost 7 bases and the J gene lost 7 bases, with 10 bases spanning the gap. Germline V CDR1 and CDR2: SQVTM, ANQGSEA. CDR3 sequence reads: CSAGGDEAFF. The CDR3 coding sequence is TGCAGCGCTGGGGGTGATGAAGCTTTCTTT.

The table lists this clonotype with many counts. The V gene is TRBV7-9, the J gene TRBJ2-1; TRBD1 is a possible D gene (6 bases). The V gene lost 5 bases and the J gene lost 0 bases, with 11 bases spanning the gap. In germline, CDR1 is SEHNR, CDR2 FQNEAQ (reference sequence). This CDR3 has 15 amino acids. The CDR3: CASSRRDNSYNEQFF. As DNA, the CDR3 is TGTGCCAGCAGCCGCCGGGACAACTCCTACAATGAGCAGTTCTTC.

This clonotype was seen at least ten times. V is TRBV12-3 or TRBV12-4 and J is TRBJ2-1, with a tentative D call TRBD2 (5 bases). This CDR3 has 14 residues. The V end lost 1 base, the J end lost 5 bases, and 9 bases lay between the germline ends. The CDR3 bases are TGTGCCAGCAGTTTAGGAGGGCCCCACAATGAGCAGTTCTTC. It is translated as CASSLGGPHNEQFF.

This clonotype was seen only a few times. The genes are TRBV14 and TRBJ2-7; the match to TRBD1 covers 8 bases. V shed 0 bases and J 2 bases; nucleotides not matched to a gene: 12. The germline CDR1 and CDR2 sequences are SGHDN and FVKESK. This CDR3 is 18 amino acids long. CDR3 sequence (DNA): TGTGCCAGCAGCCAAGATCGATGGCAGGGGGCCGTCGCCTACGAGCAGTACTTC. This gives the protein CASSQDRWQGAVAYEQYF.

This clonotype was counted only a few times. The V and J genes are TRBV12-3 or TRBV12-4 and TRBJ1-6; perhaps TRBD1 as D (5 bases). The ends were cut back, 4 bases at V and 10 bases at J, with 11 bases in the middle. This CDR3 comprises 13 residues. CDR3 coding DNA: TGTGCCAGCAGTTCGATGCAGGGATCACCCCTCCACTTT. It encodes CASSSMQGSPLHF.

The rearrangement uses TRBV7-2 and TRBJ2-7; 7 bases map to TRBD2. Trimming at V came to 6 bases and at J to 1 base, leaving 12 bases not matched to a gene. CDR3 length: 16 amino acids. The V gene's germline CDR1 is SGHTA and CDR2 FQGNSA. The CDR3 nucleotides are TGTGCCAGCAGTTCTGGTCGGGGGAGGGCGTCCTACGAGCAGTACTTC. The encoded protein is CASSSGRGRASYEQYF.